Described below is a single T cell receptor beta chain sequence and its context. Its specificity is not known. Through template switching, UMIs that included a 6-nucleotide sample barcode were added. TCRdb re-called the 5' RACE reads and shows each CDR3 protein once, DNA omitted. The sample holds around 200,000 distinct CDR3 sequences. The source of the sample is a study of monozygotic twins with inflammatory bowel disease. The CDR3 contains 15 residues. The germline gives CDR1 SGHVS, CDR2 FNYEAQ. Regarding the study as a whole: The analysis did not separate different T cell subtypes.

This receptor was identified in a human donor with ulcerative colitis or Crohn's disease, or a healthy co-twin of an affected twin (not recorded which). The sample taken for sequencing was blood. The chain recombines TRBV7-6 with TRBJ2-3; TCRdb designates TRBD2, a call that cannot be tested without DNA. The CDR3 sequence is CASSRRGSRTDTQYF. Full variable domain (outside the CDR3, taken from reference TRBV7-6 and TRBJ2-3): GAGVSQSPRYKVTKRGQDVALRCDPISGHVSLYWYRQALGQGPEFLTYFNYEAQQDKSGLPNDRFSAERPEGSISTLTIQRTEQRDSAMYRCASSRRGSRTDTQYFGPGTRLTVL.